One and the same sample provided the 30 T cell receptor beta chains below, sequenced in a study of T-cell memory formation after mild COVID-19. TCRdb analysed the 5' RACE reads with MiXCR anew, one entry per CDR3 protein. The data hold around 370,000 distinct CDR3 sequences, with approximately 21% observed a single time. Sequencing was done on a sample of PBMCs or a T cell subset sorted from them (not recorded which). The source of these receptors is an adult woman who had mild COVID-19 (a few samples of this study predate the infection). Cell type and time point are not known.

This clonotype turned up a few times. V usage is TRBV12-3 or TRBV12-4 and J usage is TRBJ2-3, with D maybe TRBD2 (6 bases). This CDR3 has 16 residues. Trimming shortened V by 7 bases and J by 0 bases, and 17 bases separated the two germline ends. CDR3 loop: CASNTPGSGSTDTQYF. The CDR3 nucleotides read TGTGCCAGCAACACCCCCGGGAGCGGGAGCACAGATACGCAGTATTTT.

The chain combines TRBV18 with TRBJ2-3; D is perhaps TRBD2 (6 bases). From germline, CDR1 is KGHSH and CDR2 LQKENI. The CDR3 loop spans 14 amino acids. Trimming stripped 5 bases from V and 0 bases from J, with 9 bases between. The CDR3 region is CASSGGISTDTQYF. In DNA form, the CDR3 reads TGTGCCAGCTCAGGAGGGATTAGCACAGATACGCAGTATTTT.

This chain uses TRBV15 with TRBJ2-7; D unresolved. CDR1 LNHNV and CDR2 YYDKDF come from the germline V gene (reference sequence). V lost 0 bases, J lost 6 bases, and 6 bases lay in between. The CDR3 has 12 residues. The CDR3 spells CATSRDEIEQYF. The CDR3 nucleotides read TGTGCCACCAGCAGAGATGAGATCGAGCAGTACTTC.

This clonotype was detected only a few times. The CDR3, as DNA: TGTGCCACCCAACTAGCGGGGGGACCCTACGAGCAGTACTTC. It specifies CATQLAGGPYEQYF. The chain recombines TRBV10-3 with TRBJ2-7; the match to TRBD2 covers 12 bases. The CDR3 is 14 amino acids. V was pared by 10 bases and J by 2 bases, with 6 bases of the junction left unmatched. Looked up from germline, CDR1 is ENHRY and CDR2 is SYGVKD.

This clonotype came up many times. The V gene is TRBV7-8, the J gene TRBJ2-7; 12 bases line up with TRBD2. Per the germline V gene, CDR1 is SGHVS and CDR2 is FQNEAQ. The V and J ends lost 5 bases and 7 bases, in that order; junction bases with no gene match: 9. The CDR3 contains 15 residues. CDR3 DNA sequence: TGTGCCAGCAGCAAGCGACTAGCGGGGGATTTTGAGCAGTACTTC. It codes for CASSKRLAGDFEQYF.

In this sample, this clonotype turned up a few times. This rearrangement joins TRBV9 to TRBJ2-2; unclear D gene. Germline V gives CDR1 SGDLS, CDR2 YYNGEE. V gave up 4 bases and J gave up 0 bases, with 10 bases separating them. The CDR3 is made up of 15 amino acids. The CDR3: CASSPRQANTGELFF. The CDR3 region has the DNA TGTGCCAGCAGCCCCCGCCAGGCGAACACCGGGGAGCTGTTTTTT.

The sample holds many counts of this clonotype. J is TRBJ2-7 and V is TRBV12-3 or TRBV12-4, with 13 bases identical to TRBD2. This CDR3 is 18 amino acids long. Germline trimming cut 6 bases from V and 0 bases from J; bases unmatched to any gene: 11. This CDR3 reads CASSLRTSGRGPSYEQYF. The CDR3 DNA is TGTGCCAGCAGCTTACGGACTAGCGGGAGAGGCCCCTCCTACGAGCAGTACTTC.

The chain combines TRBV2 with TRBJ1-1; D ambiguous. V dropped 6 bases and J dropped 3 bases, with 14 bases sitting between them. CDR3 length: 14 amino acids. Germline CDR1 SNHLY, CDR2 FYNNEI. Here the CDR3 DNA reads TGTGCCAGCAGCAAGAGGCAGGAGTACACTGAAGCTTTCTTT. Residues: CASSKRQEYTEAFF.

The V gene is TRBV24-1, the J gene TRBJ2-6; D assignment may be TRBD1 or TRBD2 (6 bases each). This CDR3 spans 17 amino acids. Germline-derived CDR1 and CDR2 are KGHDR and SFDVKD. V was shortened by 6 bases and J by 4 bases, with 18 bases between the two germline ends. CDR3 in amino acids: CATSSGATSEGANVLTF. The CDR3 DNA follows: TGTGCCACCAGTTCGGGGGCTACCTCTGAAGGGGCCAACGTCCTGACTTTC.

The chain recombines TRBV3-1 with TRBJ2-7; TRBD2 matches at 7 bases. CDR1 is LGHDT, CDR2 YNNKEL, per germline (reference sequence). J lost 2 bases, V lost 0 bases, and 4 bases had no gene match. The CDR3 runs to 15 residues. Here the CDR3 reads CASSQDLAEAYEQYF. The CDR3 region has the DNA TGTGCCAGCAGCCAAGACCTAGCGGAGGCCTACGAGCAGTACTTC.

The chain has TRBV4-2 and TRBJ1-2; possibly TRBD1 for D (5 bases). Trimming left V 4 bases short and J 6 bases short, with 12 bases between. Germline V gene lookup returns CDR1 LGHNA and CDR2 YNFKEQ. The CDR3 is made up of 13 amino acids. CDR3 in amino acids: CASSPWGFNGYTF. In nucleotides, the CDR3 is TGTGCCAGCAGCCCCTGGGGCTTTAATGGCTACACCTTC.

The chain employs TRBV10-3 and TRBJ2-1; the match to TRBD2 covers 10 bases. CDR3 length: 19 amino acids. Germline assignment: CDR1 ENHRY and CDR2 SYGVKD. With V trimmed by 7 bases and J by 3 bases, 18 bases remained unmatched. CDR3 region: CAIKPTPSLAGEIYNEQFF. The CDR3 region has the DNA TGTGCCATCAAACCGACCCCTTCTCTAGCGGGAGAAATCTACAATGAGCAGTTCTTC.

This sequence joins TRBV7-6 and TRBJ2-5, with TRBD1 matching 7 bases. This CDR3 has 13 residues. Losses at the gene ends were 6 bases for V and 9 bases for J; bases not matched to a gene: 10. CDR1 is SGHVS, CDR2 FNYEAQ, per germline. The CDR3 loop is CASRPQGTPAQYF. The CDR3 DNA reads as TGTGCCAGCAGACCACAGGGGACCCCGGCCCAGTACTTC.

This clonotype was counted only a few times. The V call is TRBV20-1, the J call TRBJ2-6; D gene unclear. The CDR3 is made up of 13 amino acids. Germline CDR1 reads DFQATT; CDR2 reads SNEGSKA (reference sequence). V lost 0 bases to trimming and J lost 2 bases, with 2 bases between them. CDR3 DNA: TGCAGTGCTAGAGAGGCTGGGGCCAACGTCCTGACTTTC. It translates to CSAREAGANVLTF.

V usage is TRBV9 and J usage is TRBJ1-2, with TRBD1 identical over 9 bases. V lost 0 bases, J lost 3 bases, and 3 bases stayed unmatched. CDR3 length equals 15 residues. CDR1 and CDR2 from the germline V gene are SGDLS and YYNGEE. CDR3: CASSVARTGDYGYTF. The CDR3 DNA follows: TGTGCCAGCAGCGTAGCGAGGACAGGGGACTATGGCTACACCTTC.

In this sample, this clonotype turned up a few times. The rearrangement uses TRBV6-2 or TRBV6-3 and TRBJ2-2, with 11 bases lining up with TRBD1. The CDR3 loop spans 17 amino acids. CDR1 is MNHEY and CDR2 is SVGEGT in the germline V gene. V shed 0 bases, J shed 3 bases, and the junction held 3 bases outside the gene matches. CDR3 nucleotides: TGTGCCAGCAGTTACTCACCGGGACAGGGGGACACCGGGGAGCTGTTTTTT. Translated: CASSYSPGQGDTGELFF.

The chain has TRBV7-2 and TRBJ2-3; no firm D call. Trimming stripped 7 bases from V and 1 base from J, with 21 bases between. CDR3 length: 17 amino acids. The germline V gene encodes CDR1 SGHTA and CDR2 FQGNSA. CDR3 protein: CASTQRPGRPGTDTQYF. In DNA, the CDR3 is TGTGCCAGCACCCAACGGCCAGGTCGGCCGGGCACAGATACGCAGTATTTT.

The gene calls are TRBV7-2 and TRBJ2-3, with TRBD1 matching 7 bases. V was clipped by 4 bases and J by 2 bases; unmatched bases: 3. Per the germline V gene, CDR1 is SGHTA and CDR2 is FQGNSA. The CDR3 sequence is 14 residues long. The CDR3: CASSSGQVTDTQYF. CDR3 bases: TGTGCCAGCAGCTCAGGACAGGTCACAGATACGCAGTATTTT.

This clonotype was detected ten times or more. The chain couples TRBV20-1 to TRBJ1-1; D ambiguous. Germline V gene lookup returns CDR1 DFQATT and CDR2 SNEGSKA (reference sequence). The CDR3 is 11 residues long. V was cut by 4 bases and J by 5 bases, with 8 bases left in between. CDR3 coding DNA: TGCAGTGCTAAACCCCGAACTGAAGCTTTCTTT. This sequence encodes CSAKPRTEAFF.

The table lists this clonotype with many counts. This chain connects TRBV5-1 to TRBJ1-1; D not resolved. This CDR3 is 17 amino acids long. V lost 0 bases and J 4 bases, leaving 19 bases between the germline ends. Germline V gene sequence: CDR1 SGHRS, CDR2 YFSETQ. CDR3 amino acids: CASSLEPSSGYSTEAFF. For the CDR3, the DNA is TGCGCCAGCAGCTTGGAGCCCTCCAGCGGATACAGCACTGAAGCTTTCTTT.

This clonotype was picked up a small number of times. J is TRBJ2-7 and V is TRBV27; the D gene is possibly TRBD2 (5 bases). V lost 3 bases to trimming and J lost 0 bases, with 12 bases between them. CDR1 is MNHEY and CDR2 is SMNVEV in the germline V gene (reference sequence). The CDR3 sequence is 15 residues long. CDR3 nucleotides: TGTGCCAGCAGTTTCTCGGACGGAGGCTCCTACGAGCAGTACTTC. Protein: CASSFSDGGSYEQYF.

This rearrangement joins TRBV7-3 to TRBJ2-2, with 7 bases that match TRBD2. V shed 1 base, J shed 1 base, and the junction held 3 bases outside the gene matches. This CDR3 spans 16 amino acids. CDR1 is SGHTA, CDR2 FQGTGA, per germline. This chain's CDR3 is CASSLMASGNTGELFF. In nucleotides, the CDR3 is TGTGCCAGCAGCTTAATGGCTAGCGGGAACACCGGGGAGCTGTTTTTT.

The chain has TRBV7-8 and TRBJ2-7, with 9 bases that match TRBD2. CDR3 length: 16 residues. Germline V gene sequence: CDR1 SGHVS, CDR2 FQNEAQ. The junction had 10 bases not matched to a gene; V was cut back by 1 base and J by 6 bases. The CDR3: CASSLGSGGRASEQYF. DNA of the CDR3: TGTGCCAGCAGCTTAGGCTCGGGCGGGAGGGCCTCCGAGCAGTACTTC.

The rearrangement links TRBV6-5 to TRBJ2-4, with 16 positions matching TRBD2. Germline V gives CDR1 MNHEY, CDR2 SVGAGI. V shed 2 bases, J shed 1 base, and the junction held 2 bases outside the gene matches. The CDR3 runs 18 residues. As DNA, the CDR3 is TGTGCCAGCAGTTACGGGACTAGCGGGAGGGGCGCCAAAAACATTCAGTACTTC. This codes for CASSYGTSGRGAKNIQYF.

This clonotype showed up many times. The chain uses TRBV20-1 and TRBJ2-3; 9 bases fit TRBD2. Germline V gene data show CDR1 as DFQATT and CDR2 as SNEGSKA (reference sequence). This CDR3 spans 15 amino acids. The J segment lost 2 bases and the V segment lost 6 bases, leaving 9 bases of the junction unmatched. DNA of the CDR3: TGCAGTGCAGCGGTAGCGGGGGAACCCACAGATACGCAGTATTTT. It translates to CSAAVAGEPTDTQYF.

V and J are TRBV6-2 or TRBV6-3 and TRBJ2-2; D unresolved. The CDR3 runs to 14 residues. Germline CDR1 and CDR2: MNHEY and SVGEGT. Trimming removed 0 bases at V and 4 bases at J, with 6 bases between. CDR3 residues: CASSYSSITGELFF. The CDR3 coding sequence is TGTGCCAGCAGTTACTCTAGCATCACCGGGGAGCTGTTTTTT.

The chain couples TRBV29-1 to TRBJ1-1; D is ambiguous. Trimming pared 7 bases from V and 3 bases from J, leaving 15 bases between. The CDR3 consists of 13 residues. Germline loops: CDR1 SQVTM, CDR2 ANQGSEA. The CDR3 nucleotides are TGCAGCGGTCGACGGTCAGCAGACACTGAAGCTTTCTTT. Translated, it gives CSGRRSADTEAFF.

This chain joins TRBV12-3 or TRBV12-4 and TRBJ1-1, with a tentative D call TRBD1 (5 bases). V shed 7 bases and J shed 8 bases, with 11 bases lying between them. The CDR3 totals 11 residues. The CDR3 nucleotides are TGTGCCAGCACCCGGACACCGGAAGCTTTCTTT. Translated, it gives CASTRTPEAFF.

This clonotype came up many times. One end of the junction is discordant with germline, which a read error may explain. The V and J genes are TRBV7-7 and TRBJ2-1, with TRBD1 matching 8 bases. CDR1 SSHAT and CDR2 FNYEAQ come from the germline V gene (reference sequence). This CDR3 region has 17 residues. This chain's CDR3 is CASSPRTGTGAYNEQFF. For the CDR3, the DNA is TGTGCTAGCAGCCCTAGAACCGGGACAGGTGCCTACAATGAGCAGTTCTTC.

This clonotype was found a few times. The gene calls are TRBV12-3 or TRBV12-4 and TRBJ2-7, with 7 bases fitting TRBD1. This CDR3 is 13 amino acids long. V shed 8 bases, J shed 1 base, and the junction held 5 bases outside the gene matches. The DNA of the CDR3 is TGTGCCAGCGGAGAACAGGGGTCCTACGAGCAGTACTTC. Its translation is CASGEQGSYEQYF.